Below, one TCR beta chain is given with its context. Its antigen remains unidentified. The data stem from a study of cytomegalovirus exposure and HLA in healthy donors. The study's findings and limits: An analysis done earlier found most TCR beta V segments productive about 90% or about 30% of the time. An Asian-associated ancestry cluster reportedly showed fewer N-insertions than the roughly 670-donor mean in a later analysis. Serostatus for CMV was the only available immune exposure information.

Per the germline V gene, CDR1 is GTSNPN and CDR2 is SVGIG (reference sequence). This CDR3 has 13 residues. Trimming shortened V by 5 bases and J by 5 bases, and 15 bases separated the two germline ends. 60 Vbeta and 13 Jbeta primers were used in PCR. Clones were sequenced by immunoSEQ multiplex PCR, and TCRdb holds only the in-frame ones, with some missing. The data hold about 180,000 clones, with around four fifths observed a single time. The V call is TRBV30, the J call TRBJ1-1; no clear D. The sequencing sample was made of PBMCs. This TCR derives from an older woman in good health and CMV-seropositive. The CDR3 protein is CAWLLEVGTEAFF. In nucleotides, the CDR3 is TGTGCCTGGCTTCTAGAGGTTGGGACTGAAGCTTTCTTT.